This record concerns one TCR beta chain sequence. Its specificity is unknown. The record originates from a study of T cells in narcolepsy. Whole-study context: Patients with NT1 or NT2 and healthy control donors were enrolled. Study-wide results and limits: Comparing one patient's CSF and blood CD4+ clonotypes highlighted HCRT- and TRIB2-specific autoreactive clonotypes.

The CDR3 length is 14 residues. Germline-derived CDR1 and CDR2 are SGHRS and YFSETQ. The V end was cut by 2 bases, the J end by 5 bases, with 10 bases between. Sequenced by immunoSEQ multiplex PCR; TCRdb stores in-frame clones only, minus some. The table has approximately 26,000 clones, approximately 77% seen once. The sequenced sample was memory (CD45RA-) CD4+ T cells from blood. The receptor's source is a human donor in good health. This chain links TRBV5-1 with TRBJ2-2; D remains unclear. Written as DNA, the CDR3 is TGCGCCAGCAGCTTACGGGTTGGAACCGGGGAGCTGTTTTTT. Translating it yields CASSLRVGTGELFF.